This is a list of T cell receptor beta chains from one sample in a study of T cells in Graves' hyperthyroidism and ophthalmopathy. From the multiplex PCR reads, TCRdb called clonotypes with MiXCR, one entry per CDR3 protein. The sample lists about 350,000 distinct CDR3 sequences; about 15% were seen once. The sequenced sample consisted of blood. The receptors originated from a woman between 25 and 40 years old with Graves' hyperthyroidism. Each CDR3 is given with its conserved first and last residue. A D gene is named only where the DNA matches it firmly. Only part of the rows carry a size: once, few, many, or a class if the clone is expanded.

TRBD2 TRBJ2-5 many TRBV6-1 TGTGCCAGCAGTAGCGGGAGGGTACCGTACCAAGAGACCCAGTACTTC CASSSGRVPYQETQYF
. TRBJ1-5 many TRBV28 TGTGCCAGCTCGGCCCTACAGCTAAATCAGCCCCAGCATTTT CASSALQLNQPQHF
. TRBJ2-1 few TRBV6-2/TRBV6-3 TGTGCCAGCAGCCTTTGGGGGAGAACTAATGAGCAGTTCTTC CASSLWGRTNEQFF
. TRBJ1-2 few TRBV6-2/TRBV6-3 TGTGTCAGCAGTTACTCGAGTATGGCCCTCGTCCGGCACATATCCGGCTACACCTTC CVSSYSSMALVRHISGYTF
. TRBJ2-1 . TRBV20-1 TGCAGTGCTAGGAAACTAGCCAGCGTTATTCGCAATGAGCAGTTCTTC CSARKLASVIRNEQFF
. TRBJ1-6 few TRBV20-1 TGCAGTGCTAGACGTTCGGGCGGTAATTCACCCCTCCACTTT CSARRSGGNSPLHF
. TRBJ1-4 . TRBV18 TGTGCCAGCTCACCGGAAATGGAGGAAAAGTTGTTTTTT CASSPEMEEKLFF
TRBD1 TRBJ2-5 many TRBV12-3/TRBV12-4 TGTGCCAGCAGCGGTCAGGCGGTAGGACAGGGGCCGTCTTGGTACCAAGAGACCCAGTACTTC CASSGQAVGQGPSWYQETQYF
. TRBJ1-5 . TRBV20-1 TGCAGTGCCATGGACGGGGGAGATCAGCCCCAGCATTTT CSAMDGGDQPQHF
. TRBJ2-7 . TRBV20-1 TGCAGTGCTAGAGATCTAAAGGAGTTGGACGGATTCTCCTACGAGCAGTACTTC CSARDLKELDGFSYEQYF
. TRBJ2-3 many TRBV11-2 TGTGCCAGCAGCCACCAGGACGACACAGATACGCAGTATTTT CASSHQDDTDTQYF
. TRBJ2-5 few TRBV29-1 TGCAGCGCCTCCTACGGGACCCAGTACTTC CSASYGTQYF
TRBD1 TRBJ1-2 many TRBV12-3/TRBV12-4 TGTGCCAGCAGTTTAGATCTCGTTCGGGGGGACAGGGACTATGGCTACACCTTC CASSLDLVRGDRDYGYTF
. TRBJ2-1 . TRBV9 TGTGCCAGCAGCGTACAGGGATCCGGGATCTACAATGAGCAGTTCTTC CASSVQGSGIYNEQFF
. TRBJ2-6 once TRBV6-1 TGTGCCAGCAGTGATCTCCCCTCTGGGGCCAACGTCCTGACTTTC CASSDLPSGANVLTF
TRBD1 TRBJ1-1 many TRBV2 TGTGCCAAAAGGGACAGACAATCGAACACTGAAGCTTTCTTT CAKRDRQSNTEAFF